This TCR beta chain is from a study of cytomegalovirus exposure and HLA in healthy donors. Study as a whole: In a previous analysis, 95 million to 130 million unique TCR beta sequences were found from 150 million to 200 million T cells.

60 Vbeta and 13 Jbeta primers were used in PCR. Produced via immunoSEQ multiplex PCR; TCRdb's table is partial and in-frame only. The sample holds 85,000 to 130,000 clones, 10% seen once. This clone was counted between two and nine times. Its target is unknown. Whole-study results and caveats: In a later analysis, at a false discovery rate of 0.05, 15,000 to 20,000 TCR beta sequences were associated with HLA alleles. Altogether, some 170 TCR beta chains were recorded as cytomegalovirus-associated.

The sequence was collected from a man in his forties in good health and CMV-seropositive. Material for sequencing was PBMCs.

In DNA form, the CDR3 reads TGTGCCAGCAGCTTAGCCGGGACTAGCGGCTACGAGCAGTACTTC. It is translated as CASSLAGTSGYEQYF. The V gene is TRBV7-2, the J gene TRBJ2-7, with 11 bases matching TRBD2. Unmatched junction bases numbered 1, after V lost 0 bases and J lost 3 bases. Per the germline V gene, CDR1 is SGHTA and CDR2 is FQGNSA. The CDR3 sequence is 15 residues long.